The 5 T cell receptor beta chains below all came from one sample that was sequenced in a study of blood T cells in healthy people across ages (dated by TCRdb to 2013 to 2016). Library construction relied on 5' RACE. This sample was sequenced with an Illumina HiSeq 2500. A second PCR of roughly 7 to 11 cycles was performed with a sample-barcoded 5' primer and a J-beta primer mix. TCRdb ran its own pipeline on the public reads, namely fastp trimming at Q25 and MiXCR clone calling, and kept in-frame beta chains. For every CDR3 protein sequence, its rows merge into one entry that carries the most common genes and DNA. A total of about 1 million distinct CDR3 sequences appear in this sample, about 23% of them only once. Around 0.75% of the sample goes to the ten largest clones. The data also belong to a second study, concerning T cells of mothers and their children.

The sequenced sample consisted of blood. The receptors shown here come from a girl aged 2 to 10 in good health.

This clonotype was counted between two and nine times. The chain links TRBV7-3 to TRBJ2-1; TRBD2 agrees at 10 bases. The CDR3 runs to 16 residues. Per the germline V gene, CDR1 is SGHTA and CDR2 is FQGTGA. V was clipped by 5 bases and J by 6 bases; unmatched bases: 10. The CDR3 DNA sequence: TGTGCCAGCAGCATCAGCGGGGGGGCATATGGCAATGAGCAGTTCTTC. It specifies CASSISGGAYGNEQFF.

The J gene is TRBJ2-1, the V gene TRBV7-3; TRBD1 or TRBD2 may be the D gene (5 bases each). Germline V gives CDR1 SGHTA, CDR2 FQGTGA. The CDR3 contains 17 residues. Deletions cut 1 base from V and 5 bases from J, with 18 bases between. CDR3 nucleotides: TGTGCCAGCAGCTTAAAAGCCGGGGCGACCTCGGACAATGAGCAGTTCTTC. Amino acids: CASSLKAGATSDNEQFF.

This clonotype has only a few counts. The J gene is TRBJ2-1, the V gene TRBV7-2; 9 nucleotides match TRBD2. This CDR3 region has 15 residues. Per germline, CDR1 SGHTA and CDR2 FQGNSA. J lost 16 bases, V lost 0 bases, and 13 bases had no gene match. The CDR3 loop is CASSLAPSAGGPGFF. The CDR3 bases are TGTGCCAGCAGCTTAGCCCCCTCTGCGGGAGGGCCGGGATTCTTC.

This clonotype was counted only a few times. Since the CDR3 does not end with the conserved phenylalanine or tryptophan, this likely comes from a read error. The chain recombines TRBV25-1 with TRBJ1-1; 7 bases line up with TRBD1. This CDR3 has 15 residues. The germline V gene has CDR1 MGHDK and CDR2 SYGVNS. V lost 4 bases and J lost 3; bases outside the gene matches: 8. CDR3 DNA: TGTGCCAGCAGTGCCCGGACAGGAATGGACACTGAAGCTTTCCTT. The encoded protein is CASSARTGMDTEAFL.

The genes are TRBV7-9 and TRBJ2-1; D is ambiguous. The germline V gene has CDR1 SEHNR and CDR2 FQNEAQ (reference sequence). V shed 4 bases and J shed 7 bases, with 11 bases lying between them. The CDR3 is 13 residues long. CDR3: CASSSELNNEQFF. CDR3 DNA sequence: TGTGCCAGCAGCTCGGAACTCAATAATGAGCAGTTCTTC.